This T cell receptor beta chain was captured in a study of T cells in Graves' hyperthyroidism and ophthalmopathy. Researchers took RNA transcripts and amplified the TCR beta CDR3 regions from them. Using the HTBI primer set, a first-round RT-PCR was run on the TCR CDR3. TCRdb processed the multiplex PCR reads anew with MiXCR; each CDR3 protein has one entry. The data contain roughly 400,000 distinct CDR3 sequences, over 12% of them singletons. CDR1 and CDR2 (germline): LGHDT, YNNKEL (reference sequence). The CDR3 consists of 19 residues. V lost 0 bases and J lost 0, with 18 bases in between. The chain carries TRBV3-1 and TRBJ2-4; D gene ambiguous. The sequenced sample consisted of blood. The source of this sequence is a man aged 45-60 years with Graves' ophthalmopathy. CDR3 sequence (DNA): TGTGCCAGCAGCCAAGAGTTTAGTGTAGAGCCGATAGCCAAAAACATTCAGTACTTC. Encoded protein: CASSQEFSVEPIAKNIQYF. The variable domain in full, completed from reference TRBV3-1 and TRBJ2-4, reads DTAVSQTPKYLVTQMGNDKSIKCEQNLGHDTMYWYKQDSKKFLKIMFSYNNKELIINETVPNRFSPKSPDKAHLNLHINSLELGDSAVYFCASSQEFSVEPIAKNIQYFGAGTRLSVL.